This passage covers 14 T cell receptor beta chains from one sample sequenced in a study of blood T cell repertoires in COVID-19. Some clones are missing from TCRdb's copy, which holds only in-frame ones; the method was immunoSEQ multiplex PCR. The table shows about 170,000 clones, with about 86% occurring only once. Specimen: peripheral blood. Receptor source: a man between 45 and 60 years old with active or convalescent COVID-19.

This sequence joins TRBV5-1 and TRBJ2-1; the match to TRBD2 covers 7 bases. Germline CDR1 SGHRS, CDR2 YFSETQ. Trimming at V came to 4 bases and at J to 7 bases, leaving 11 bases not matched to a gene. The CDR3 is 15 amino acids. The CDR3 sequence is CASSAGGGSGNEQFF. CDR3 sequence (DNA): TGCGCCAGCAGCGCGGGCGGGGGATCGGGGAATGAGCAGTTCTTC.

The sample holds a few counts of this clone. The genes are TRBV19 and TRBJ2-2, with 8 bases identical to TRBD2. J gave up 4 bases and V 7 bases, and 5 bases lay outside the gene matches. CDR3 length: 14 residues. Per germline, CDR1 LNHDA and CDR2 SQIVND (reference sequence). The CDR3 sequence is CASIDSGVTGELFF. For the CDR3, the DNA is TGTGCCAGTATTGATAGCGGGGTCACCGGGGAGCTGTTTTTT. Full variable domain (rest looked up from reference TRBV19 and TRBJ2-2): DGGITQSPKYLFRKEGQNVTLSCEQNLNHDAMYWYRQDPGQGLRLIYYSQIVNDFQKGDIAEGYSVSREKKESFPLTVTSAQKNPTAFYLCASIDSGVTGELFFGEGSRLTVL.

The V and J genes are TRBV4-1 and TRBJ2-5, with 7 bases matching TRBD2. From germline, CDR1 is MGHRA and CDR2 YSYEKL. The CDR3 consists of 15 residues. V dropped 2 bases and J dropped 6; count of bases not matched to a gene: 9. CDR3 bases: TGCGCCAGCAGCCAAACTAGCGCCGGAGGAAAGACCCAGTACTTC. Translating gives CASSQTSAGGKTQYF.

V is TRBV2 and J is TRBJ1-2; D gene unclear. Trimming shortened V by 3 bases and J by 6 bases, and 29 bases separated the two germline ends. The germline CDR1 and CDR2 sequences are SNHLY and FYNNEI. The CDR3 covers 19 residues. The CDR3, as DNA: TGTGCCAGCAGTGAGCGGTTGGATTTTTCGGCCTTTAGAAGAAATGGCTACACCTTC. This encodes CASSERLDFSAFRRNGYTF.

This clone was seen more than once but under ten times. The V and J genes are TRBV6-2 or TRBV6-3 and TRBJ1-1, with D unresolved. Trimming pared 2 bases from V and 5 bases from J, leaving 9 bases between. Germline V lookup: CDR1 MNHEY, CDR2 SVGEGT. The CDR3 totals 13 residues. The CDR3 DNA reads as TGTGCCAGCAGTTACCGATCGGGGACTGAAGCTTTCTTT. This translates into CASSYRSGTEAFF.

This chain joins TRBV6-1 and TRBJ2-7; TRBD2 matches at 11 bases. Germline CDR1 is MNHNS and CDR2 is SASEGT. V was pared by 8 bases and J by 6 bases, with 6 bases of the junction left unmatched. There are 13 residues in the CDR3. CDR3 loop: CASWSLAGGEQYF. The CDR3 DNA follows: TGTGCCAGCTGGTCCCTAGCGGGGGGCGAGCAGTACTTC.

The chain couples TRBV10-3 to TRBJ1-1, with 8 positions matching TRBD1. Per germline, CDR1 ENHRY and CDR2 SYGVKD. This CDR3 has 12 amino acids. With 9 bases clipped from V and 1 base from J, the junction kept 1 base outside the gene matches. CDR3 loop: CAIGTGNTEAFF. CDR3 DNA: TGTGCCATAGGGACAGGGAACACTGAAGCTTTCTTT.

The V and J genes are TRBV5-1 and TRBJ2-5, with TRBD1 matching over 7 bases. The CDR3 contains 15 residues. In germline, CDR1 is SGHRS, CDR2 YFSETQ. Losses at the gene ends were 3 bases for V and 1 base for J; bases not matched to a gene: 6. The CDR3 nucleotides read TGCGCCAGCAGCTCCCAGGGACAGATCCAAGAGACCCAGTACTTC. Translated: CASSSQGQIQETQYF.

This rearrangement joins TRBV5-1 to TRBJ1-2; TRBD1 aligns across 8 bases. V trimming: 3 bases; J trimming: 7 bases; junction bases outside the gene matches: 8. The CDR3 runs to 14 residues. Germline assignment: CDR1 SGHRS and CDR2 YFSETQ. The CDR3 sequence: CASSWGDRGSGYTF. CDR3 DNA: TGCGCCAGCAGCTGGGGAGACAGGGGAAGTGGCTACACCTTC. Full variable domain (missing parts from reference TRBV5-1 and TRBJ1-2): KAGVTQTPRYLIKTRGQQVTLSCSPISGHRSVSWYQQTPGQGLQFLFEYFSETQRNKGNFPGRFSGRQFSNSRSEMNVSTLELGDSALYLCASSWGDRGSGYTFGSGTRLTVV.

The rearrangement links TRBV27 to TRBJ1-1; 9 nucleotides match TRBD1. The CDR3 sequence is 16 residues long. The V segment lost 6 bases and the J segment 3 bases; nucleotides outside the gene matches: 11. CDR1 is MNHEY and CDR2 is SMNVEV in the germline V gene (reference sequence). The CDR3 coding sequence is TGTGCCAGCAGATTAGGGACAGGGATTAGGGACACTGAAGCTTTCTTT. It yields the protein CASRLGTGIRDTEAFF.

Only one count was recorded for this clone. The V and J genes are TRBV21-1 and TRBJ2-2; the table's TRBD2 call for D was not verified on the DNA. TRBV21-1 is an annotated pseudogene. This CDR3 spans 14 amino acids. CDR3 region: CASSKSGGTGELFF. The CDR3 DNA reads as TGTGCCAGCAGCAAATCGGGGGGTACTGGGGAGCTGTTTTTT.

V gene TRBV6-2 or TRBV6-3 combines with J gene TRBJ2-3; 11 positions agree with TRBD2. Germline CDR1 is MNHEY and CDR2 is SVGEGT. The CDR3 runs to 16 residues. V shed 2 bases and J 2 bases; nucleotides not matched to a gene: 3. In nucleotides, the CDR3 is TGTGCCAGCAGTTACCTAGCGGGGGGCCTCACAGATACGCAGTATTTT. It translates to CASSYLAGGLTDTQYF.

The chain employs TRBV7-2 and TRBJ1-4, with D maybe TRBD1 (6 bases). The CDR3 covers 14 residues. CDR1 and CDR2 from the germline V gene are SGHTA and FQGNSA. Trimming removed 5 bases at V and 3 bases at J, with 10 bases between. CDR3: CASSPTGPNEKLFF. CDR3 coding DNA: TGTGCCAGCAGCCCGACAGGACCTAATGAAAAACTGTTTTTT.

The chain combines TRBV29-1 with TRBJ2-2, with 8 bases fitting TRBD2. Germline V gene data show CDR1 as SQVTM and CDR2 as ANQGSEA. The V segment lost 4 bases and the J segment 3 bases; nucleotides outside the gene matches: 7. CDR3 length: 15 amino acids. The CDR3, as DNA: TGCAGCGTTGGTAGGGGCGGGGGGCACACCGGGGAGCTGTTTTTT. Translated: CSVGRGGGHTGELFF.